A selection of T cell receptor beta chains follows, all from one sample in a study of lymphopenia after photon versus proton radiotherapy. Clones were read by immunoSEQ multiplex PCR, and TCRdb kept only the in-frame ones, dropping some. The sample records some 55,000 clones, around four fifths being singletons. Source: peripheral blood, taken from a patient treated with photon-based radiotherapy. The source of these receptors is a man over 45 with gastric cancer. CDR3s include the opening cysteine and the closing phenylalanine or tryptophan. Fields, in order: V gene, J gene, clone size, CDR3 length, D gene, CDR3 protein, CDR3 DNA. D genes are given only for firm matches. The size entry is marked missing in some rows and otherwise reads once, few, many or a size class.

v_gene: TRBV6-5
j_gene: TRBJ1-4
abundance: -
len: 12
d_gene: -
CDR3aa: CASFLEGEKLFF
CDR3nt: TGTGCCAGCTTTCTAGAGGGAGAAAAACTGTTTTTT

v_gene: TRBV4-2
j_gene: TRBJ2-1
abundance: -
len: 16
d_gene: TRBD2
CDR3aa: CASSQGSAGRDNEQFF
CDR3nt: TGTGCCAGCAGCCAAGGGTCAGCCGGGAGGGACAATGAGCAGTTCTTC

v_gene: TRBV19
j_gene: TRBJ2-7
abundance: -
len: 15
d_gene: TRBD1
CDR3aa: CASTPGTGGIGEQYF
CDR3nt: TGTGCCAGTACCCCAGGGACAGGGGGTATTGGGGAGCAGTACTTC

v_gene: TRBV9
j_gene: TRBJ2-7
abundance: -
len: 14
d_gene: -
CDR3aa: CASSAGESEGEQYF
CDR3nt: TGTGCCAGCAGCGCGGGGGAGTCTGAGGGCGAGCAGTACTTC

v_gene: TRBV7-3
j_gene: TRBJ2-4
abundance: -
len: 16
d_gene: TRBD1
CDR3aa: CASSEGQGVAKNIQYF
CDR3nt: TGTGCCAGCTCAGAGGGACAGGGGGTAGCCAAAAACATTCAGTACTTC

v_gene: TRBV6-5
j_gene: TRBJ1-3
abundance: -
len: 16
d_gene: -
CDR3aa: CASSYAGARSGNTIYF
CDR3nt: TGTGCCAGCAGTTACGCAGGGGCGAGATCTGGAAACACCATATATTTT

v_gene: TRBV7-2
j_gene: TRBJ2-5
abundance: -
len: 13
d_gene: -
CDR3aa: CASSSQRARPQYF
CDR3nt: TGTGCCAGCAGCTCTCAGCGGGCCAGGCCCCAGTACTTC

v_gene: TRBV6-5
j_gene: TRBJ2-7
abundance: -
len: 12
d_gene: -
CDR3aa: CASSRYSYEQYF
CDR3nt: TGTGCCAGCAGTCGATACTCCTACGAGCAGTACTTC

v_gene: TRBV5-1
j_gene: TRBJ2-2
abundance: -
len: 18
d_gene: TRBD2
CDR3aa: CASSSGLAGGPNTGELFF
CDR3nt: TGCGCCAGCAGCTCGGGACTAGCGGGAGGGCCGAACACCGGGGAGCTGTTTTTT

v_gene: TRBV21-1
j_gene: TRBJ2-7
abundance: few
len: 14
d_gene: -
CDR3aa: CASSKDGLAVEQYF
CDR3nt: TGTGCCAGCAGCAAAGACGGACTAGCGGTCGAGCAGTACTTC

v_gene: TRBV27
j_gene: TRBJ1-2
abundance: -
len: 13
d_gene: -
CDR3aa: CASSPSRALGYTF
CDR3nt: TGTGCCAGCAGCCCGTCCAGAGCTCTTGGCTACACCTTC

v_gene: TRBV5-1
j_gene: TRBJ2-2
abundance: few
len: 15
d_gene: -
CDR3aa: CASSWQGSSTGELFF
CDR3nt: TGCGCCAGCAGCTGGCAGGGTTCCAGCACCGGGGAGCTGTTTTTT

v_gene: TRBV7-6
j_gene: TRBJ1-4
abundance: -
len: 14
d_gene: -
CDR3aa: CASSSRGANEKLFF
CDR3nt: TGTGCCAGCAGCTCCAGGGGAGCTAATGAAAAACTGTTTTTT

v_gene: TRBV7-2
j_gene: TRBJ2-1
abundance: -
len: 15
d_gene: TRBD2
CDR3aa: CASSSSGMRMDEQFF
CDR3nt: TGTGCCAGCAGCTCTAGCGGGATGCGAATGGATGAGCAGTTCTTC

v_gene: TRBV9
j_gene: TRBJ2-7
abundance: -
len: 15
d_gene: TRBD1
CDR3aa: CASSPAGTGGEEQYF
CDR3nt: TGTGCCAGCAGCCCGGCCGGGACAGGGGGCGAGGAGCAGTACTTC

v_gene: TRBV9
j_gene: TRBJ1-1
abundance: -
len: 12
d_gene: TRBD1
CDR3aa: CASSVGTGEAFF
CDR3nt: TGTGCCAGCAGCGTCGGGACAGGGGAAGCTTTCTTT

v_gene: TRBV5-1
j_gene: TRBJ2-5
abundance: -
len: 15
d_gene: TRBD1
CDR3aa: CASAVQGATGETQYF
CDR3nt: TGCGCCAGCGCGGTCCAGGGGGCTACGGGAGAGACCCAGTACTTC

v_gene: TRBV10-3
j_gene: TRBJ2-1
abundance: once
len: 14
d_gene: TRBD2
CDR3aa: CAISGTSGGNEQFF
CDR3nt: TGTGCCATCAGTGGGACTAGCGGGGGGAATGAGCAGTTCTTC

v_gene: TRBV27
j_gene: TRBJ1-3
abundance: -
len: 14
d_gene: TRBD1
CDR3aa: CASKGTDSGNTIYF
CDR3nt: TGTGCCAGCAAAGGGACAGACTCTGGAAACACCATATATTTT

v_gene: TRBV5-1
j_gene: TRBJ1-1
abundance: -
len: 15
d_gene: TRBD1
CDR3aa: CASSWTGAQNTEAFF
CDR3nt: TGCGCCAGCAGTTGGACAGGGGCCCAGAACACTGAAGCTTTCTTT

v_gene: TRBV19
j_gene: TRBJ2-2
abundance: -
len: 15
d_gene: -
CDR3aa: CASSIAGFGTGELFF
CDR3nt: TGTGCCAGTAGTATAGCCGGTTTTGGGACCGGGGAGCTGTTTTTT

v_gene: TRBV15
j_gene: TRBJ1-2
abundance: -
len: 16
d_gene: TRBD1
CDR3aa: CATSRESGRGPYGYTF
CDR3nt: TGTGCCACCAGCAGAGAATCGGGCAGGGGGCCTTATGGCTACACCTTC

v_gene: TRBV2
j_gene: TRBJ2-3
abundance: -
len: 13
d_gene: TRBD1
CDR3aa: CASSEARGISQYF
CDR3nt: TGTGCCAGCAGTGAAGCCAGGGGGATCTCGCAGTATTTT

v_gene: TRBV7-9
j_gene: TRBJ1-2
abundance: -
len: 14
d_gene: -
CDR3aa: CASSHTGDAYGYTF
CDR3nt: TGTGCCAGCAGCCACACTGGGGATGCTTATGGCTACACCTTC

v_gene: TRBV6-6
j_gene: TRBJ2-5
abundance: -
len: 12
d_gene: -
CDR3aa: CASSYTGETQYF
CDR3nt: TGTGCCAGCAGTTACACGGGAGAGACCCAGTACTTC

v_gene: TRBV7-6
j_gene: TRBJ1-1
abundance: -
len: 13
d_gene: -
CDR3aa: CASSLYQETEAFF
CDR3nt: TGTGCCAGCAGCTTATACCAGGAGACTGAAGCTTTCTTT

v_gene: TRBV28
j_gene: TRBJ1-4
abundance: -
len: 15
d_gene: -
CDR3aa: CASSLSAGSLEKLFF
CDR3nt: TGTGCCAGCAGTTTAAGTGCAGGATCGCTCGAAAAACTGTTTTTT

v_gene: TRBV7-2
j_gene: TRBJ1-1
abundance: -
len: 14
d_gene: TRBD1
CDR3aa: CASSFSTGGGGAFF
CDR3nt: TGTGCCAGCAGCTTCTCGACAGGGGGCGGCGGGGCTTTCTTT

v_gene: TRBV5-4
j_gene: TRBJ1-1
abundance: -
len: 14
d_gene: -
CDR3aa: CASSLRPMNTEAFF
CDR3nt: TGTGCCAGCAGCTTGAGGCCGATGAACACTGAAGCTTTCTTT

v_gene: TRBV19
j_gene: TRBJ1-5
abundance: few
len: 16
d_gene: -
CDR3aa: CASSDRGLYSNQPQHF
CDR3nt: TGTGCCAGTAGTGACCGGGGCCTCTATAGCAATCAGCCCCAGCATTTT

v_gene: TRBV19
j_gene: TRBJ2-7
abundance: -
len: 14
d_gene: TRBD2
CDR3aa: CASSRTGGPYEQYF
CDR3nt: TGTGCCAGTAGTCGGACGGGAGGGCCGTACGAGCAGTACTTC

v_gene: TRBV6-5
j_gene: TRBJ2-6
abundance: -
len: 15
d_gene: TRBD2
CDR3aa: CASQPRGDGANVLTF
CDR3nt: TGTGCCAGCCAACCCCGGGGGGACGGGGCCAACGTCCTGACTTTC

v_gene: TRBV9
j_gene: TRBJ1-1
abundance: -
len: 13
d_gene: -
CDR3aa: CASSVQGSTEAFF
CDR3nt: TGTGCCAGCAGCGTACAGGGTTCCACTGAAGCTTTCTTT

v_gene: TRBV9
j_gene: TRBJ2-1
abundance: once
len: 19
d_gene: TRBD2
CDR3aa: CASSVDPGHSAGPYNEQFF
CDR3nt: TGTGCCAGCAGCGTAGACCCTGGACATTCAGCGGGGCCATACAATGAGCAGTTCTTC

v_gene: TRBV7-2
j_gene: TRBJ2-5
abundance: once
len: 13
d_gene: -
CDR3aa: CASSLRRRETQYF
CDR3nt: TGTGCCAGCAGCTTACGTAGGAGGGAGACCCAGTACTTC

v_gene: TRBV27
j_gene: TRBJ2-1
abundance: once
len: 15
d_gene: TRBD2
CDR3aa: CASSLTVAGDNEQFF
CDR3nt: TGTGCCAGCAGTTTGACGGTAGCGGGAGACAATGAGCAGTTCTTC

v_gene: TRBV19
j_gene: TRBJ2-1
abundance: -
len: 15
d_gene: -
CDR3aa: CASSVDGILFNEQFF
CDR3nt: TGTGCCAGTAGTGTGGATGGAATACTGTTCAATGAGCAGTTCTTC

v_gene: TRBV11-2
j_gene: TRBJ1-3
abundance: -
len: 15
d_gene: -
CDR3aa: CASSFQGMVGNTIYF
CDR3nt: TGTGCCAGCAGCTTCCAGGGGATGGTAGGAAACACCATATATTTT

v_gene: TRBV6-6
j_gene: TRBJ2-7
abundance: -
len: 15
d_gene: TRBD1
CDR3aa: CASSGPGTGGYEQYF
CDR3nt: TGTGCCAGCAGTGGGCCCGGGACAGGGGGATACGAGCAGTATTTC

v_gene: TRBV6-5
j_gene: TRBJ1-1
abundance: -
len: 13
d_gene: -
CDR3aa: CASSKQGTSEAFF
CDR3nt: TGTGCCAGCAGTAAACAGGGAACGTCTGAAGCTTTCTTT